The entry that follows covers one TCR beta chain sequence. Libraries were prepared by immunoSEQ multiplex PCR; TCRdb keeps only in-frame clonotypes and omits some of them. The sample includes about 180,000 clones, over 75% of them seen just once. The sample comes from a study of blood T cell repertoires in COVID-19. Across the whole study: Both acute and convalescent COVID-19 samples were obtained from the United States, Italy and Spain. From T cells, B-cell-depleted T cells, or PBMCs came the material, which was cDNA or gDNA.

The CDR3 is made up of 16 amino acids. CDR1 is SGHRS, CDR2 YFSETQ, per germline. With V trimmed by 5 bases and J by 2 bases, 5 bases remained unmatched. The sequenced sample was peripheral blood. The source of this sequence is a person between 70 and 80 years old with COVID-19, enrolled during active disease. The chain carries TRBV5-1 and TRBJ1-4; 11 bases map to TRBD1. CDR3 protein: CASSFGQGATNEKLFF. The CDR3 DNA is TGCGCCAGCAGTTTCGGACAGGGGGCTACTAATGAAAAACTGTTTTTT.